This record covers a single T cell receptor beta chain. Its target is unknown. The data were taken from a study of cytomegalovirus exposure and HLA in healthy donors. Regarding the study as a whole: With DRB1 most and HLA-C fewest, TCR association rates differed between HLA loci in a later analysis. Researchers reported from a later analysis that most CMV-associated TCR beta chains appeared HLA-restricted. In terms of immune exposure information, only CMV serostatus was available.

PCR was performed using 60 Vbeta and 13 Jbeta primers. The assay was immunoSEQ multiplex PCR, and TCRdb's table has in-frame clones only and misses some. This sample carries about 110,000 clones, roughly 79% of them seen once, and the ten largest clones take roughly 2%. V was clipped by 6 bases and J by 6 bases, with 15 bases between them. This CDR3 has 14 amino acids. In germline, CDR1 is LNHDA, CDR2 SQIVND (reference sequence). This receptor was obtained from a woman aged 25 to 45 in good health and CMV-seronegative. Source material: PBMCs. The gene calls are TRBV19 and TRBJ2-1, with D tentatively TRBD1 (6 bases). CDR3 coding DNA: TGTGCCAGTAGGAGGGGGTCAGACGGCAATGAGCAGTTCTTC. It specifies CASRRGSDGNEQFF.